The 31 T cell receptor beta chains given below trace back to one sample, sequenced in a study of blood T cell repertoires in COVID-19 (dated by TCRdb to between 2020 and 2021). The library came from the immunoSEQ multiplex PCR assay. Not all clones reach the TCRdb copy of this immuneACCESS table, which keeps in-frame sequences only. Checked studies attribute under half of the gap to unresolved V genes and leave the rest unexplained. Counted in this sample were some 180,000 clones; roughly 85% of them appeared once. Jointly, the top ten make up 20% to 25% of the sample. The specimen was peripheral blood. The receptors originated from a man in his fifties or sixties with active or convalescent COVID-19.

This clone was found a few times. V and J are TRBV13 and TRBJ2-7; a possible D gene is TRBD1 (6 bases). CDR1 PRHDT and CDR2 FYEKMQ come from the germline V gene (reference sequence). There are 15 residues in the CDR3. V was trimmed by 5 bases and J by 2 bases, leaving 16 bases between them. Here the CDR3 DNA reads TGTGCCAGCAGCAACCGACAGGCTTGGACCTACGAGCAGTACTTC. Amino acids: CASSNRQAWTYEQYF.

The V and J genes are TRBV18 and TRBJ2-1, with no clear D. V lost 6 bases to trimming and J lost 0 bases, with 6 bases between them. Germline values: CDR1 KGHSH, CDR2 LQKENI. The CDR3 has 13 residues. CDR3 in amino acids: CASSLSSYNEQFF. As DNA, the CDR3 is TGTGCCAGCTCGTTGAGCTCCTACAATGAGCAGTTCTTC.

The chain couples TRBV19 to TRBJ2-7; tentative D call: TRBD1 (6 bases). Germline CDR1 is LNHDA and CDR2 is SQIVND (reference sequence). Trimming removed 10 bases from V and 7 bases from J, with 17 bases in between. This CDR3 comprises 12 residues. The DNA for the CDR3 is TGTGCCACGGCTACAGGGCTTGGGGAGCAGTACTTC. Translation: CATATGLGEQYF.

The chain uses TRBV6-5 and TRBJ2-7, with 10 bases lining up with TRBD2. Germline values: CDR1 MNHEY, CDR2 SVGAGI. V was clipped by 6 bases and J by 6 bases; unmatched bases: 8. This CDR3 spans 14 amino acids. For the CDR3, the DNA is TGTGCCAGCAGGCCCGGGACTAGCGCTCCCGAGCAGTACTTC. Translating gives CASRPGTSAPEQYF.

V and J are TRBV5-6 and TRBJ1-2; 9 bases are a match to TRBD1. The CDR3 has 15 amino acids. The germline gives CDR1 SGHDT, CDR2 YYEEEE. Losses at the gene ends were 1 base for V and 6 bases for J; bases not matched to a gene: 7. CDR3 in amino acids: CASSLTGGELNGYTF. The CDR3 DNA reads as TGTGCCAGCAGCTTGACAGGGGGCGAGTTGAATGGCTACACCTTC.

This clone showed up just a few times. V and J are TRBV5-1 and TRBJ1-1; no clear D. Germline V gene sequence: CDR1 SGHRS, CDR2 YFSETQ. Trimming took off 2 bases at V and 4 bases at J, with 9 bases between the two ends. There are 13 residues in the CDR3. The CDR3 bases are TGCGCCAGCAGCTTTGGGCAGGTCACTGAAGCTTTCTTT. It yields the protein CASSFGQVTEAFF. The entire variable domain, with the rest obtained from reference TRBV5-1 and TRBJ1-1, is as follows: KAGVTQTPRYLIKTRGQQVTLSCSPISGHRSVSWYQQTPGQGLQFLFEYFSETQRNKGNFPGRFSGRQFSNSRSEMNVSTLELGDSALYLCASSFGQVTEAFFGQGTRLTVV.

The chain recombines TRBV9 with TRBJ2-3; 8 bases agree with TRBD1. CDR1 is SGDLS, CDR2 YYNGEE, per germline. There are 17 residues in the CDR3. The trim removed 2 bases at V and 1 base at J, leaving 9 bases unmatched. The CDR3 loop is CASSVTKQGGRTDTQYF. CDR3 DNA: TGTGCCAGCAGCGTCACCAAACAGGGGGGCCGCACAGATACGCAGTATTTT.

The V and J genes are TRBV11-2 and TRBJ1-1; the D is unclear. This CDR3 has 16 amino acids. The V and J ends lost 4 bases and 6 bases respectively, with 21 bases between them. Germline V gene data show CDR1 as SGHAT and CDR2 as FQNNGV. The CDR3 here is CASSSPIPLIRAEAFF. CDR3 DNA sequence: TGTGCCAGCAGCTCCCCCATACCGCTAATACGCGCTGAAGCTTTCTTT.

The rearrangement uses TRBV6-5 and TRBJ2-5; no reliable D call. Trimming removed 0 bases at V and 1 base at J, with 12 bases between. This CDR3 has 16 residues. Germline lookup yields CDR1 MNHEY and CDR2 SVGAGI. CDR3: CASSYSWRQTQETQYF. The CDR3 coding sequence is TGTGCCAGCAGTTACTCATGGCGGCAGACCCAAGAGACCCAGTACTTC.

In its sample, this clone was seen a few times. This sequence joins TRBV11-2 and TRBJ1-2; a weak D match, TRBD1 (6 bases). The CDR3 consists of 13 residues. Germline CDR1 reads SGHAT; CDR2 reads FQNNGV. Trimming took off 5 bases at V and 8 bases at J, with 15 bases between the two ends. CDR3 loop: CASSPQGNEGYTF. CDR3 in DNA: TGTGCCAGCAGCCCACAGGGTAATGAGGGCTACACCTTC.

The chain recombines TRBV19 with TRBJ1-5; 8 nucleotides match TRBD1. CDR3 size: 11 residues. The germline gives CDR1 LNHDA, CDR2 SQIVND (reference sequence). V trimming: 6 bases; J trimming: 12 bases; junction bases outside the gene matches: 4. The CDR3 is CASSLGQGQHF. The DNA for the CDR3 is TGTGCCAGTAGCCTCGGACAGGGCCAGCATTTT.

The genes are TRBV18 and TRBJ2-5; TRBD2 is a possible D gene (6 bases). The CDR3 runs 15 residues. Germline loops: CDR1 KGHSH, CDR2 LQKENI. V gave up 1 base and J gave up 2 bases, with 11 bases separating them. CDR3 nucleotide sequence: TGTGCCAGCTCACCACTCGGGGGTAGACAAGAGACCCAGTACTTC. It is translated as CASSPLGGRQETQYF.

V and J are TRBV30 and TRBJ1-1, with a tentative D call TRBD1 (6 bases). The germline CDR1 and CDR2 sequences are GTSNPN and SVGIG (reference sequence). The CDR3 has 15 amino acids. V was cut by 2 bases and J by 2 bases, with 15 bases left in between. The CDR3: CAWSWSLQGNTEAFF. The CDR3 nucleotides are TGTGCCTGGAGTTGGAGTTTACAGGGAAACACTGAAGCTTTCTTT.

V usage is TRBV5-1 and J usage is TRBJ1-2; 7 bases are shared with TRBD1. V gave up 4 bases and J gave up 2 bases; unmatched junction bases: 5. In germline, CDR1 is SGHRS, CDR2 YFSETQ. The CDR3 loop spans 14 amino acids. The CDR3 DNA is TGCGCCAGCAGCGCACAGGGACAGAACTATGGCTACACCTTC. Its translation is CASSAQGQNYGYTF.

The gene calls are TRBV5-1 and TRBJ1-1; D gene uncertain. V gave up 2 bases and J gave up 3 bases, with 11 bases separating them. The length of the CDR3 is 14 residues. The germline gives CDR1 SGHRS, CDR2 YFSETQ. Written as DNA, the CDR3 is TGCGCCAGCAGCTTTCGTAGGGAGGACACTGAAGCTTTCTTT. Translating it yields CASSFRREDTEAFF.

V usage is TRBV4-1 and J usage is TRBJ2-3; 8 positions agree with TRBD2. The length of the CDR3 is 17 residues. Looked up from germline, CDR1 is MGHRA and CDR2 is YSYEKL. V gave up 0 bases and J gave up 6 bases; unmatched junction bases: 11. The CDR3 coding sequence is TGCGCCAGCAGCCAAGATTTCAGCGGGGGAATTAGGGATACGCAGTATTTT. Translated, it gives CASSQDFSGGIRDTQYF.

This chain connects TRBV5-1 to TRBJ2-7; 9 positions agree with TRBD2. This CDR3 region has 14 residues. In germline, CDR1 is SGHRS, CDR2 YFSETQ. V lost 3 bases to trimming and J lost 3 bases; unmatched junction nucleotides: 4. As DNA, the CDR3 is TGCGCCAGCAGCTCGACGACTAGCGGCTACGAGCAGTACTTC. Residues: CASSSTTSGYEQYF.

DNA of the CDR3: TGTGCCAGTAGTATAAGCACAGGGAATACCCACTATGGCTACACCTTC. Translating it yields CASSISTGNTHYGYTF. This chain links TRBV19 with TRBJ1-2, with a tentative D call TRBD1 (6 bases). The germline V gene has CDR1 LNHDA and CDR2 SQIVND (reference sequence). Trimming removed 2 bases at V and 3 bases at J, with 16 bases between. This CDR3 is 16 amino acids long.

The chain joins TRBV2 to TRBJ1-2; 10 nucleotides align to TRBD1. The CDR3 sequence is 17 residues long. Germline trimming cut 7 bases from V and 1 base from J; bases unmatched to any gene: 12. CDR1 and CDR2 (germline): SNHLY, FYNNEI. The CDR3 region has the DNA TGTGCCAGCATTCGTCCGGGACAGGGGCCTCTTAACTATGGCTACACCTTC. This sequence encodes CASIRPGQGPLNYGYTF.

The chain carries TRBV10-3 and TRBJ1-1; D gene ambiguous. Germline-derived CDR1 and CDR2 are ENHRY and SYGVKD. This CDR3 is built from 11 residues. V gave up 10 bases and J gave up 0 bases, with 6 bases separating them. For the CDR3, the DNA is TGTGCCACCGGGTTGAACACTGAAGCTTTCTTT. It is translated as CATGLNTEAFF.

The chain couples TRBV7-2 to TRBJ1-2; maybe TRBD1 (6 bases). V was pared by 2 bases and J by 10 bases, with 20 bases between. This CDR3 contains 15 residues. CDR1 is SGHTA and CDR2 is FQGNSA in the germline V gene. Written as DNA, the CDR3 is TGTGCCAGCAGCTTATCTGGCCCGGGGGCGGGAGCCTACACCTTC. Protein: CASSLSGPGAGAYTF.

This chain links TRBV5-1 with TRBJ2-7; D call uncertain. Per the germline V gene, CDR1 is SGHRS and CDR2 is YFSETQ. The CDR3 runs to 15 residues. V was shortened by 0 bases and J by 1 base, with 11 bases between the two germline ends. The CDR3 here is CASSLGTDISYEQYF. In nucleotides, the CDR3 is TGCGCCAGCAGCTTGGGAACCGACATATCCTACGAGCAGTACTTC.

This sequence joins TRBV7-2 and TRBJ1-5; 9 nucleotides align to TRBD1. The length of the CDR3 is 17 residues. In germline, CDR1 is SGHTA, CDR2 FQGNSA. J was trimmed by 5 bases and V by 2 bases; bases with no gene match: 10. CDR3 amino acids: CASSLRSLTGGYQPQHF. In DNA, the CDR3 is TGTGCCAGCAGCTTAAGGTCTTTGACAGGGGGTTATCAGCCCCAGCATTTT.

The chain has TRBV6-5 and TRBJ2-1, with D perhaps TRBD1 (6 bases). With 4 bases removed from V and 4 bases from J, the gap between germline ends came to 17 bases. The CDR3 has 16 amino acids. The germline V gene has CDR1 MNHEY and CDR2 SVGAGI. The CDR3 protein is CASSSQQGRGYNEQFF. The CDR3 DNA follows: TGTGCCAGCAGTTCTCAACAGGGAAGAGGGTACAATGAGCAGTTCTTC.

The genes are TRBV9 and TRBJ2-2; D perhaps matches TRBD2 (6 bases). Trimming removed 3 bases from V and 7 bases from J, with 16 bases in between. Germline V gene lookup returns CDR1 SGDLS and CDR2 YYNGEE. There are 15 residues in the CDR3. The CDR3 DNA is TGTGCCAGCAGCGCCTCCGGGACTCCCTTCGGGGAGCTGTTTTTT. Its translation is CASSASGTPFGELFF.

V and J are TRBV6-5 and TRBJ2-7, with a possible D match to TRBD2 (6 bases). Germline CDR1 MNHEY, CDR2 SVGAGI. The CDR3 contains 12 residues. V was pared by 0 bases and J by 7 bases, with 7 bases between. In nucleotides, the CDR3 is TGTGCCAGCAGTTACTCTGGGGGGGAGCAGTACTTC. It translates to CASSYSGGEQYF.

The J gene is TRBJ1-1, the V gene TRBV3-1 (or the pseudogene TRBV3-2), with a tentative D call TRBD1 (6 bases). In germline, CDR1 is LGHDT, CDR2 YNNKEL (reference sequence). Trimming cost V 4 bases and J 1 base, with 10 bases left between them. The length of the CDR3 is 14 residues. CDR3 residues: CASSPQGKNTEAFF. The CDR3 DNA follows: TGTGCCAGCAGCCCACAGGGTAAGAACACTGAAGCTTTCTTT.

This chain connects TRBV18 to TRBJ1-2; 10 bases are a match to TRBD1. This CDR3 has 15 residues. Germline V CDR1 and CDR2: KGHSH, LQKENI. After removal of 4 bases from V and 4 bases from J, the junction contained 6 bases not matched to a gene. The CDR3 loop reads CASSLDRGQGYGYTF. DNA of the CDR3: TGTGCCAGCTCACTCGACAGGGGGCAAGGCTATGGCTACACCTTC. Variable domain in full (rest from reference TRBV18 and TRBJ1-2): NAGVMQNPRHLVRRRGQEARLRCSPMKGHSHVYWYRQLPEEGLKFMVYLQKENIIDESGMPKERFSAEFPKEGPSILRIQQVVRGDSAAYFCASSLDRGQGYGYTFGSGTRLTVV.

This clone was seen only once. CDR3 loop: CASSELPGAQYF. The CDR3 DNA reads TGTGCCAGCAGTGAACTACCCGGGGCGCAGTATTTT. The rearrangement joins TRBV6-1 to TRBJ2-3, with a possible D match to TRBD2 (5 bases). This CDR3 comprises 12 residues. Per germline, CDR1 MNHNS and CDR2 SASEGT. Deletions cut 2 bases from V and 10 bases from J, with 10 bases between.

The chain's CDR3 is CASRRDNADTQYF. CDR3 nucleotides: TGTGCCAGTCGTCGGGACAACGCAGATACGCAGTATTTT. The rearrangement links TRBV6-5 to TRBJ2-3, with a tentative D call TRBD1 (6 bases). The germline V gene has CDR1 MNHEY and CDR2 SVGAGI. This CDR3 contains 13 residues. With 9 bases removed from V and 4 bases from J, the gap between germline ends came to 14 bases.

The V and J genes are TRBV18 and TRBJ1-5; 7 nucleotides line up with TRBD1. The trim removed 4 bases at V and 6 bases at J, leaving 9 bases unmatched. CDR1 KGHSH and CDR2 LQKENI come from the germline V gene. The CDR3 runs 15 residues. The CDR3 reads CASSRLQGIGQPQHF. The CDR3 DNA sequence: TGTGCCAGCTCACGCTTACAGGGGATCGGTCAGCCCCAGCATTTT.